This T cell receptor beta chain was sequenced in a study of cytomegalovirus exposure and HLA in healthy donors. Study findings and constraints: DRB1 had the most TCR associations and HLA-C the fewest, a later analysis found, with rates varying by HLA locus.

The CDR3 is made up of 15 amino acids. V was cut by 1 base and J by 4 bases, with 13 bases left in between. Germline-derived CDR1 and CDR2 are MGHRA and YSYEKL. As for this clone: Its antigen is not identified.

In the PCR, 60 Vbeta and 13 Jbeta primers were used. The protocol was immunoSEQ multiplex PCR, while the TCRdb copy is restricted to in-frame clones and leaves out a portion. The sample yields 95,000 to 150,000 clones, 15% seen once. The clonotype was recovered from a woman under 30 in good health and CMV-seronegative. The rearrangement links TRBV4-1 to TRBJ1-2, with D unresolved. The sequencing input was PBMCs. The CDR3 nucleotides are TGCGCCAGCAGCCAAGTGGGTGGACTTGGCTATGGCTACACCTTC. This translates into CASSQVGGLGYGYTF.